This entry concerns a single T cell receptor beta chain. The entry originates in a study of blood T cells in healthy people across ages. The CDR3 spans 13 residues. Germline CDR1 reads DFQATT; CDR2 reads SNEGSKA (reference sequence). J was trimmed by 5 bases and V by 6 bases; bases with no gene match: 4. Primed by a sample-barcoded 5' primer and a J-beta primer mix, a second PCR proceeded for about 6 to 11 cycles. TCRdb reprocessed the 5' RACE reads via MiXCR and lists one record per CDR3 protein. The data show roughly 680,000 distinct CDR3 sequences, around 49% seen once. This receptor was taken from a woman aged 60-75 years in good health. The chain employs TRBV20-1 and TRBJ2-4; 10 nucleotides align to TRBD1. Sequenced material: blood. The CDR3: CSATTGGENIQYF. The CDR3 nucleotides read TGCAGTGCGACGACAGGGGGCGAAAACATTCAGTACTTC.